Listed below are T cell receptor beta chains from one sample, sequenced in a study of blood T cell repertoires in COVID-19. The method was immunoSEQ multiplex PCR; TCRdb's version includes in-frame clones alone and lacks a portion of them. This sample has around 270,000 clones, with approximately 90% found just once. The sample taken for sequencing was peripheral blood. These receptors all stem from a man in his forties with acute or convalescent COVID-19. Both conserved end residues are part of each CDR3. A D gene is named only where the DNA matches it firmly. The listing skips clone size in some rows; elsewhere it reads once, few, many or a size class.

cdr3_nt,cdr3_aa,j_call,d_call,v_call,clone_size
TGTGCCAGCAGCTTACTGGGGGCTTGGAATGGCTACACCTTC,CASSLLGAWNGYTF,TRBJ1-2,NA,TRBV7-2,NA
TGCGCCAGCAGTGAGTTTACCGTCAGTCCCACTGAAGCTTTCTTT,CASSEFTVSPTEAFF,TRBJ1-1,NA,TRBV10-1,once
TGTGCCAGCAGCCCCGGGGAACTTCAACGCTCTGGAAACACCATATATTTT,CASSPGELQRSGNTIYF,TRBJ1-3,NA,TRBV9,NA
TGTGCCAGCAGGGAACAGATCGGTTCACCCCTCCACTTT,CASREQIGSPLHF,TRBJ1-6,NA,TRBV6-4,NA
TGTGCCAGCAGTGAAGGCAGGGGGCCAGATGGCTACACCTTC,CASSEGRGPDGYTF,TRBJ1-2,TRBD1,TRBV6-1,NA
TGTGCCACCTCTTTATCCGATACGCAGTATTTT,CATSLSDTQYF,TRBJ2-3,NA,TRBV25-1,NA
TGCGCCAGCAGCATAGAGGGAGCACCCTACAATGAGCAGTTCTTC,CASSIEGAPYNEQFF,TRBJ2-1,NA,TRBV5-1,NA
TGCGCCAGCAGCTTGGGGCAGTCCCACACTGAAGCTTTCTTT,CASSLGQSHTEAFF,TRBJ1-1,NA,TRBV5-1,NA
TGTGCCAGCAGCCGGGGGGGGCAGTTTGGGAATTCACCCCTCCACTTT,CASSRGGQFGNSPLHF,TRBJ1-6,NA,TRBV7-9,NA
TGTGCCAGCAGTGCGGGACTAGCGGGTATCAATGAGCAGTTCTTC,CASSAGLAGINEQFF,TRBJ2-1,TRBD2,TRBV2,NA
TGTGCCAGCAGCCAAGATCGTCGGCAGCCCCAGCATTTT,CASSQDRRQPQHF,TRBJ1-5,NA,TRBV3-1/TRBV3-2,NA
TGCGCCAGCAGACTCGAAAAACTGTTTTTT,CASRLEKLFF,TRBJ1-4,NA,TRBV5-1,NA
TGTGCCACCAGCAGGGAGGGACAGGGCTATGGCTACACCTTC,CATSREGQGYGYTF,TRBJ1-2,TRBD1,TRBV15,NA
TGTGCCAGCAGCTTAGAAACGGAGGTAAATCAGCCCCAGCATTTT,CASSLETEVNQPQHF,TRBJ1-5,NA,TRBV7-2,few
TGTGCCAGCAACAGGGGGCGCGACTATGGCTACACCTTC,CASNRGRDYGYTF,TRBJ1-2,TRBD1,TRBV19,once
TGTGCCAGCATCAGGGGTTATGGAAACACCATATATTTT,CASIRGYGNTIYF,TRBJ1-3,NA,TRBV28,NA
TGTGCCAGCAGCTTCCGGGACAGCAACGAGCAGTACTTC,CASSFRDSNEQYF,TRBJ2-7,TRBD1,TRBV5-4,NA
TGTGCCAGCAGGCGACCAGGGGTCGAAGCTTTCTTT,CASRRPGVEAFF,TRBJ1-1,NA,TRBV6-5,NA
TGCGCCAGCAGCTTGGGAAAGACAGGCTCGAACACCGGGGAGCTGTTTTTT,CASSLGKTGSNTGELFF,TRBJ2-2,NA,TRBV5-1,NA
TGTGCCAGCAGCTTTCTTTACAGGGGGGATACGCAGTATTTT,CASSFLYRGDTQYF,TRBJ2-3,TRBD1,TRBV11-2,NA
TGTGCCAGCAGTCCCAGGACAGGGGGCTATAGCAATCAGCCCCAGCATTTT,CASSPRTGGYSNQPQHF,TRBJ1-5,TRBD1,TRBV27,NA
TGTGCCAGCAGCGGTACAGGGAGCACAGATACGCAGTATTTT,CASSGTGSTDTQYF,TRBJ2-3,NA,TRBV7-9,NA
TGCGCCAGCAGCGCCAGGACAGGGGGCGATAGGGATACGCAGTATTTT,CASSARTGGDRDTQYF,TRBJ2-3,TRBD1,TRBV5-1,NA
TGTGCCTGGAGCTTCGGTTTGAGCTACGAGCAGTACTTC,CAWSFGLSYEQYF,TRBJ2-7,NA,TRBV30,NA
TGTGCCAGTCTTCCTGGGACAGCTGGCACAGATACGCAGTATTTT,CASLPGTAGTDTQYF,TRBJ2-3,TRBD1,TRBV5-4,once
TGTGCCAGCAGTCAACAGGGGCCCTATGGCTACACCTTC,CASSQQGPYGYTF,TRBJ1-2,TRBD1,TRBV6-5,NA
TGTGCCAGCAGCTTAGGAACGGGGGGCTTGAATGAGCAGTTCTTC,CASSLGTGGLNEQFF,TRBJ2-1,NA,TRBV7-8,NA
TGCGCCAGCAGCTTGGACAGGGGTGGCTACACCTTC,CASSLDRGGYTF,TRBJ1-2,TRBD1,TRBV5-1,NA
TGTGCCAGCAGCTTTGGTTTACAGAGCTCTGGAAACACCATATATTTT,CASSFGLQSSGNTIYF,TRBJ1-3,NA,TRBV5-4,NA
TGTGCCAGCAGTTTCCGCACTAGCGGTATCCCCTACGAGCAGTACTTC,CASSFRTSGIPYEQYF,TRBJ2-7,TRBD2,TRBV27,NA
TGTGCCAGCAGTTCAAGAGGAGGGAGGGGAACTGAAGCTTTCTTT,CASSSRGGRGTEAFF,TRBJ1-1,NA,TRBV9,NA
TGTGCCAGCAGCTTTTCAGGGGGGACTAGAGAGACCCAGTACTTC,CASSFSGGTRETQYF,TRBJ2-5,NA,TRBV9,once
TGTGCCACCCAGGGGGCTGGGGCCAACGTCCTGACTTTC,CATQGAGANVLTF,TRBJ2-6,TRBD1,TRBV2,NA
TGTGCCAGCAGCTTAGGTCAGGGGGCACGGTTGGACACTGAAGCTTTCTTT,CASSLGQGARLDTEAFF,TRBJ1-1,TRBD1,TRBV7-8,NA
TGTGCCAGCACCCGCGGGGGGATTATAACTGAAGCTTTCTTT,CASTRGGIITEAFF,TRBJ1-1,NA,TRBV6-5,NA
TGTGCTAGTGGTTTGGACCGGACACTCAAAAAGACTGAAGCTTTCTTT,CASGLDRTLKKTEAFF,TRBJ1-1,NA,TRBV12-5,NA
TGTGCCAGCAGTTACCCTGGAGGGCAGCCCCAGCATTTT,CASSYPGGQPQHF,TRBJ1-5,NA,TRBV6-6,NA
TGTGCCATCAGTGAGTCGATTGAACTCGGGCAGTTCTTC,CAISESIELGQFF,TRBJ2-1,NA,TRBV10-3,NA
TGTGCCAGCAGCTCTACCGTGGGAGGAAATGGCTACACCTTC,CASSSTVGGNGYTF,TRBJ1-2,NA,TRBV3-1/TRBV3-2,NA
TGTGCCACCAGCAGAGAGGGGACAGGGGCCTACGAGCAGTACTTC,CATSREGTGAYEQYF,TRBJ2-7,TRBD1,TRBV15,NA
TGTGCCAGCAGTGAAGACAGGGGCACTGAAGCTTTCTTT,CASSEDRGTEAFF,TRBJ1-1,TRBD1,TRBV6-1,NA
TGTGCCAGCAGTTCCCCTACCTACGAGCAGTACTTC,CASSSPTYEQYF,TRBJ2-7,NA,TRBV6-2/TRBV6-3,NA
TGCGCCAGCAGCTTGGCCGGGACTACGAAATCCTACGAGCAGTACTTC,CASSLAGTTKSYEQYF,TRBJ2-7,TRBD2,TRBV5-1,NA
TGTGCCAGCAGTTACCCGGGACAGGGCGGGGAGCAGTACTTC,CASSYPGQGGEQYF,TRBJ2-7,TRBD1,TRBV6-6,NA
TGTGCCAGCAGTGAAGCGCTTCACTTTGTCTCCTACGAGCAGTACTTC,CASSEALHFVSYEQYF,TRBJ2-7,NA,TRBV2,once
TGTGCCAGCAGCTTAGATTTTGGGCTAGCGGGGGTATGGGAGCAGTTCTTC,CASSLDFGLAGVWEQFF,TRBJ2-1,TRBD2,TRBV11-2,NA
TGTGCCACCAGAAGCGGACAGGGGCTCACTGAAGCTTTCTTT,CATRSGQGLTEAFF,TRBJ1-1,TRBD1,TRBV15,NA
TGTGCCAGCAGCTTAAACTCAGGGGCCTATGGCTACACCTTC,CASSLNSGAYGYTF,TRBJ1-2,NA,TRBV7-2,once
TGTGCCAGCAGCCTCTTCGGGAGTTCGGGAAACACCATATATTTT,CASSLFGSSGNTIYF,TRBJ1-3,NA,TRBV3-1/TRBV3-2,NA
TGTGCCAGTAGTACCCTAGGACTAGCGGGGGCCTTCTCCTACAATGAGCAGTTCTTC,CASSTLGLAGAFSYNEQFF,TRBJ2-1,TRBD2,TRBV19,NA
TGTGCCAGCAGTTTAGGGCCCTTCTACGAGCAGTACTTC,CASSLGPFYEQYF,TRBJ2-7,NA,TRBV12-3/TRBV12-4,NA
TGTGCCAGCAGCCAAGCGGTGAACACTGAAGCTTTCTTT,CASSQAVNTEAFF,TRBJ1-1,NA,TRBV3-1/TRBV3-2,NA
TGCGCCAGCAGCCACGGGACTACCGAGCAGTACTTC,CASSHGTTEQYF,TRBJ2-7,TRBD2,TRBV4-1,NA